This T cell receptor (beta chain) was recovered during a study of blood T cell repertoires in COVID-19. About the research overall: Spain, Italy and the United States supplied samples that represented acute and convalescent COVID-19.

Sequenced by immunoSEQ multiplex PCR; TCRdb stores in-frame clones only, minus some. The sample consists of 130,000 to 150,000 clones, about 80% of them appearing once. Cohorts were determined from participant-reported clinical history. Among Cohort 3 donors, those recovered had two negative PCRs, clearance, or symptom resolution. CDR3 length equals 19 residues. Germline values: CDR1 SGHTA, CDR2 FQGTGA. V lost 5 bases, J lost 1 base, and 14 bases stayed unmatched. This clonotype was sampled from a man between 45 and 60 years old who had recovered from COVID-19. Sequences were obtained from PBMCs or T cells enriched from blood (not recorded which). This rearrangement joins TRBV7-3 to TRBJ1-5, with TRBD1 matching 10 bases. CDR3 DNA: TGTGCCAGCAGCCCAGTAGTGACAGGGGGCACGAAGAGCAATCAGCCCCAGCATTTT. This codes for CASSPVVTGGTKSNQPQHF.